This T cell receptor (beta chain) was captured in a study of regulatory T cells. Study findings and constraints: Hydrophobic residues at CDR3 positions 6 and 7 were enriched in conventional CD4+ T cells of CD3G-deficient patients. Patient repertoires had restricted TRB V-J pairs and skewed V and J usage, most in Tregs.

Amplification used 52 TRBV primers and 13 TRBJ primers. The data were produced by immunoSEQ multiplex PCR, yet TCRdb's version contains in-frame clones alone and is incomplete. The sample includes roughly 23,000 clones, 70% to 90% seen only once; the top ten take roughly 1.3%. Every patient with CD3G deficiency had evidence of autoimmunity. At testing, patients were 2 to 39 years old, with reduced naive and increased memory T-cell proportions. CD4+ cells were sorted into CD25-high CD127-low regulatory cells and CD25-low CD127-high conventional cells. The germline V gene has CDR1 WSHSY and CDR2 SAAADI. This CDR3 has 13 residues. Trimming removed 6 bases at V and 0 bases at J, with 9 bases between. In the case of this clone: Its specificity is not known.

Sequencing used conventional CD4+ T cells sorted from blood. The sequence came from a child between 10 and 17 years old with CD3G deficiency. The genes are TRBV10-2 and TRBJ2-7; the D gene is possibly TRBD2 (5 bases). This CDR3 is CASRAAGSYEQYF. The CDR3 DNA sequence: TGCGCCAGCAGGGCTGCGGGCTCCTACGAGCAGTACTTC.